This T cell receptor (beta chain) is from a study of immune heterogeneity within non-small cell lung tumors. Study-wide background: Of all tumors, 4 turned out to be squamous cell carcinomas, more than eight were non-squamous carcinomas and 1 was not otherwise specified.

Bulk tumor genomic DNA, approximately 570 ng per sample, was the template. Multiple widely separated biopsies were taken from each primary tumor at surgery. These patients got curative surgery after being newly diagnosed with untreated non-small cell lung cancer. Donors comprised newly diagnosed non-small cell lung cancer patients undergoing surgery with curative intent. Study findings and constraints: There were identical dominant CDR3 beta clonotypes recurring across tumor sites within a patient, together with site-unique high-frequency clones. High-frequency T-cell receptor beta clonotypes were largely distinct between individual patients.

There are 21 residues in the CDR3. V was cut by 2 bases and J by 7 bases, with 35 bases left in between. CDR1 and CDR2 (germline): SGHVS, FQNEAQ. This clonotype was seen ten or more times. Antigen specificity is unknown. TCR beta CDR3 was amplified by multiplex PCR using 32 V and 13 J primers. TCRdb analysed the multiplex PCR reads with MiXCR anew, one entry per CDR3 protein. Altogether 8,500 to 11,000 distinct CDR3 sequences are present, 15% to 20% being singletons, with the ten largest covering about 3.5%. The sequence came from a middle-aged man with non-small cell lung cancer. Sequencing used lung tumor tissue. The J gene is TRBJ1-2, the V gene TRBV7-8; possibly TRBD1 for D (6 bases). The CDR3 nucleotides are TGTGCCAGCAGCTTAAGCGGCGGGATCACCCGGAACAGGGAGAGAGTCCCTGGCTACACCTTC. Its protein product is CASSLSGGITRNRERVPGYTF.